The 14 T cell receptor beta chains in this list originate from one sample, sequenced in a study of T-cell reconstitution after alpha-beta-depleted transplantation in children. Using unique molecular identifiers, the investigators prepared the TCRbeta library. TCRdb passed the PCR reads through MiXCR, listing each CDR3 protein once. This sample has 80,000 to 100,000 distinct CDR3 sequences, with 23% found just once. The sequences come from PBMCs, collected before TCRalphabeta/CD19-depleted stem cell transplant. The receptors were sampled from a boy between 2 and 10 years old with acute lymphoblastic leukemia, due to receive a stem cell transplant.

This chain links TRBV6-4 with TRBJ2-3; D ambiguous. Trimming removed 0 bases from V and 5 bases from J, with 6 bases in between. CDR3 length: 13 residues. CDR1 MRHNA and CDR2 SNTAGT come from the germline V gene. CDR3: CASSDSPRDTQYF. The DNA of the CDR3 is TGTGCCAGCAGTGACTCCCCAAGAGATACGCAGTATTTT.

In this sample, this clonotype turned up a few times. The limits of the CDR3 on the DNA are not certain, so only TCRdb's listed CDR3 is given. This chain links TRBV21-1 with TRBJ2-2; the table calls TRBD2, which could not be checked here. TRBV21-1 is a recognized pseudogene. The CDR3 sequence runs 16 residues, both termini included. Here the CDR3 reads CASRVRLQGTPGSCFF.

A remark on this clonotype: Mismatch with germline at one junction end may stem from a read error. The chain is built from TRBV6-5 and TRBJ2-1, with 7 bases identical to TRBD2. The CDR3 is made up of 14 amino acids. Germline CDR1 and CDR2: MNHEY and SVGAGI. The CDR3 spells CASSYLDARGGQFF. The CDR3 DNA reads as TGTGCCAGTAGTTATCTGGATGCCCGCGGGGGGCAGTTCTTC.

At least ten counts were recorded for this clonotype. The chain carries TRBV29-1 and TRBJ2-4; D might be TRBD1 or TRBD2, each matching 5 bases. The CDR3 runs to 14 residues. In germline, CDR1 is SQVTM, CDR2 ANQGSEA. Trimming stripped 2 bases from V and 6 bases from J, with 14 bases between. In DNA, the CDR3 is TGCAGCGTTGAAAAGGCCTCTGGGGGAAACATTCAGTACTTC. This codes for CSVEKASGGNIQYF.

This clonotype was counted only a few times. J is TRBJ1-1 and V is TRBV6-5, with no clear D. V shed 6 bases and J shed 8 bases, with 10 bases lying between them. Germline V gene lookup returns CDR1 MNHEY and CDR2 SVGAGI. The CDR3 loop spans 11 amino acids. The CDR3 reads CASRTLGEAFF. The CDR3 bases are TGTGCCAGCAGGACTTTGGGGGAAGCTTTCTTT.

This clonotype has just one count. The chain uses TRBV7-8 and TRBJ2-7, with TRBD1 matching over 7 bases. The length of the CDR3 is 15 residues. V shed 1 base, J shed 3 bases, and the junction held 6 bases outside the gene matches. Germline CDR1 SGHVS, CDR2 FQNEAQ. The CDR3 sequence is CASSLGGGLLYEQYF. CDR3 DNA: TGTGCCAGCAGCTTAGGAGGGGGCCTGCTCTACGAGCAGTACTTC.

This clonotype occurred a few times. The chain joins TRBV5-1 to TRBJ2-3, with 7 bases fitting TRBD2. There are 17 residues in the CDR3. CDR1 is SGHRS and CDR2 is YFSETQ in the germline V gene. V lost 4 bases to trimming and J lost 2 bases; unmatched junction nucleotides: 13. CDR3 nucleotide sequence: TGCGCCAGCAGCCCTGAGCCTAGCGGAGGGTTCACAGATACGCAGTATTTT. It yields the protein CASSPEPSGGFTDTQYF.

The CDR3 protein is CSVEQAETSNTEAFF. CDR3 DNA: TGCAGCGTTGAACAGGCCGAGACATCGAACACTGAAGCTTTCTTT. The chain uses TRBV29-1 and TRBJ1-1; no clear D gene. CDR1 SQVTM and CDR2 ANQGSEA come from the germline V gene. Trimming cost V 2 bases and J 1 base, with 14 bases left between them. This CDR3 region has 15 residues.

The chain has TRBV27 and TRBJ2-7, with a weak D call TRBD2 (6 bases). CDR1 MNHEY and CDR2 SMNVEV come from the germline V gene (reference sequence). The CDR3 contains 14 residues. Trimming removed 7 bases from V and 4 bases from J, with 17 bases in between. CDR3 amino acids: CASMGGGVEYEQYF. The CDR3 DNA follows: TGTGCCAGCATGGGCGGAGGGGTGGAGTACGAGCAGTACTTC.

The V gene is TRBV4-1, the J gene TRBJ1-4; 7 bases are a match to TRBD1. The CDR3 sequence is 16 residues long. CDR1 and CDR2 from the germline V gene are MGHRA and YSYEKL. V was clipped by 0 bases and J by 6 bases; unmatched bases: 7. As DNA, the CDR3 is TGCGCCAGCAGCCAAGACAGGGGGTTTCGACATGAAAAACTGTTTTTT. Its translation is CASSQDRGFRHEKLFF.

V and J are TRBV27 and TRBJ1-1; no reliable D call. Looked up from germline, CDR1 is MNHEY and CDR2 is SMNVEV (reference sequence). Trimming cost V 6 bases and J 1 base, with 6 bases left between them. The length of the CDR3 is 12 residues. Here the CDR3 reads CASRKKNTEAFF. As DNA, the CDR3 is TGTGCCAGCAGAAAGAAGAACACTGAAGCTTTCTTT.

This clonotype has a handful of counts. The gene calls are TRBV29-1 and TRBJ2-1, with D possibly called TRBD1 or TRBD2 (5 bases each). Looked up from germline, CDR1 is SQVTM and CDR2 is ANQGSEA. Trimming removed 6 bases at V and 5 bases at J, with 17 bases between. This CDR3 contains 14 residues. The CDR3 loop reads CSVALGAVNNEQFF. The CDR3 DNA follows: TGCAGCGTCGCACTAGGGGCTGTTAACAATGAGCAGTTCTTC.

Only a few counts were recorded for this clonotype. The rearrangement uses TRBV20-1 and TRBJ1-5, with D perhaps TRBD1 (5 bases). Germline V gene data show CDR1 as DFQATT and CDR2 as SNEGSKA (reference sequence). V was trimmed by 4 bases and J by 3 bases, leaving 10 bases between them. The CDR3 covers 13 residues. This CDR3 is CSAKDKYNQPQHF. CDR3 sequence (DNA): TGCAGTGCTAAGGACAAGTACAATCAGCCCCAGCATTTT.

This clonotype was seen ten or more times. Sequence at one end of the junction differs from germline and may be a read error. The rearrangement links TRBV5-1 to TRBJ2-1; D is unclear. This CDR3 is 14 amino acids long. From germline, CDR1 is SGHRS and CDR2 YFSETQ. The CDR3 region is CASSTPTSHNEQFF. For the CDR3, the DNA is TGCGCCAGCAGCACTCCTACCTCCCACAATGAGCAGTTCTTC.